Listed below are T cell receptor beta chains from one sample, sequenced in a study of cytomegalovirus exposure and HLA in healthy donors. Profiling relied on immunoSEQ multiplex PCR, and the TCRdb table lists in-frame clones only, not all of them. Of some 320,000 clones listed, about nine tenths were seen once; the top ten hold approximately 1%. Sample: PBMCs. These receptors all come from a woman in her thirties in good health and CMV-seropositive. CDR3s include the opening cysteine and the closing phenylalanine or tryptophan. D genes are given only for firm matches. A row's size may be missing; if present it is once, few, many or a size class.

abundance,v_gene,j_gene,d_gene,CDR3nt,CDR3aa
-,TRBV27,TRBJ2-1,TRBD2,TGTGCCAGCAGACTAGCGGGGGGGCCGGTTGAGCAGTTCTTC,CASRLAGGPVEQFF
-,TRBV2,TRBJ1-3,-,TGTGCCAGCAGTGAAGGACGCATCTCTGGAAACACCATATATTTT,CASSEGRISGNTIYF
once,TRBV9,TRBJ2-3,TRBD1,TGTGCCAGCAGCGGAGGACAGGGGGTGGGCACAGATACGCAGTATTTT,CASSGGQGVGTDTQYF
-,TRBV5-4,TRBJ1-2,TRBD1,TGTGCCAGCAGGGGTGGGGTTCGGCAGGGGGCCGACTATGGCTACACCTTC,CASRGGVRQGADYGYTF
-,TRBV20-1,TRBJ2-1,-,TGCAGTGCTCCCAAGCTAGCGGAGCAGTTCTTC,CSAPKLAEQFF
many,TRBV18,TRBJ1-2,-,TGTGCCAGCTCACCTGCGACGGAGTATGGCTACACCTTC,CASSPATEYGYTF
once,TRBV7-9,TRBJ2-3,-,TGTGCCAGCACCCCTCTGGAGTCTAGCACAGATACGCAGTATTTT,CASTPLESSTDTQYF
-,TRBV9,TRBJ2-3,TRBD1,TGTGCCAGCAGTCAGACGTTACAGGGGAGCACAGATACGCAGTATTTT,CASSQTLQGSTDTQYF
-,TRBV6-5,TRBJ2-7,-,TGTGCCAGCAGTTACTCCGGGACATTGACAAACGAGCAGTACTTC,CASSYSGTLTNEQYF
-,TRBV21-1,TRBJ2-1,-,TGTGCCAGCAGCAAAGTAGCGGGGGAGCAGTTCTTC,CASSKVAGEQFF
-,TRBV5-1,TRBJ2-7,-,TGCGCCAGCAGCTCAGGGGAGTATGCCTACGAGCAGTACTTC,CASSSGEYAYEQYF
-,TRBV7-7,TRBJ2-1,-,TGTGCCAGCAGCTTCTTGCCGGGGAATGAGCAGTTCTTC,CASSFLPGNEQFF
-,TRBV13,TRBJ2-7,-,TGTGCCAGCAGCCAGAATCGCTACGAGCAGTACTTC,CASSQNRYEQYF
-,TRBV28,TRBJ1-2,-,TGTGCCAGCACCCACGAGCGGTATGGCTACACCTTC,CASTHERYGYTF
once,TRBV6-1,TRBJ2-7,-,TGTGCCAGCAGTGAAGCGCAGCTGCGGACCCGGGGGCAGTACTTC,CASSEAQLRTRGQYF
-,TRBV6-4,TRBJ2-2,-,TGTGCCAGCTCCGGGCCGAGCAACACCGGGGAGCTGTTTTTT,CASSGPSNTGELFF
once,TRBV27,TRBJ2-7,-,TGTGCCAGCAGTTTTGGCGCTAGACTCTACGAGCAGTACTTC,CASSFGARLYEQYF
-,TRBV9,TRBJ1-5,-,TGTGCCAGCAGCGTAGGGGACAGCAATCAGCCCCAGCATTTT,CASSVGDSNQPQHF
-,TRBV4-1,TRBJ2-1,TRBD2,TGCGCCAGCAGCCCCCTCATTCTAGCGGGAGGGGAGCAGTTCTTC,CASSPLILAGGEQFF
-,TRBV19,TRBJ2-7,TRBD1,TGTGCCACCAGAGGCTTCCACAGGGGTGGATACGAGCAGTACTTC,CATRGFHRGGYEQYF
few,TRBV11-3,TRBJ1-4,TRBD1,TGTGCCAGACTGAGGACAGGGTCTACGTCAACTAATGAAAAACTGTTTTTT,CARLRTGSTSTNEKLFF
-,TRBV7-9,TRBJ2-1,-,TGTGCCAGCAGCAAAGGACCCAATGAGCAGTTCTTC,CASSKGPNEQFF
-,TRBV5-4,TRBJ2-3,-,TGTGCCAGCAGCTGGAGGACATTCGGTACAGATACGCAGTATTTT,CASSWRTFGTDTQYF
-,TRBV6-6,TRBJ2-4,TRBD2,TGTGCCAGCAGTTACGGACTAGCGGGAGGGCCGGACATTCAGTACTTC,CASSYGLAGGPDIQYF
-,TRBV4-3,TRBJ1-5,-,TGCGCCAGCAGCCAGTTGACGGTTAGCAATCAGCCCCAGCATTTT,CASSQLTVSNQPQHF
-,TRBV28,TRBJ1-2,-,TGTGCCAGCAGTTTACCGGAGCCAACTAACTATGGCTACACCTTC,CASSLPEPTNYGYTF
-,TRBV6-5,TRBJ1-5,-,TGTGCCAGCAGACCTGATAACAGACGGGGTCAGCCCCAGCATTTT,CASRPDNRRGQPQHF
-,TRBV2,TRBJ2-7,-,TGTGCCAGCAGGGTAGACAGCTACGAGCAGTACTTC,CASRVDSYEQYF